This record covers a single T cell receptor beta chain. As yet, its antigen is unknown. The data were taken from a study of cytomegalovirus exposure and HLA in healthy donors. Per the germline V gene, CDR1 is SQVTM and CDR2 is ANQGSEA. The V gene lost 3 bases and the J gene lost 9 bases, with 18 bases spanning the gap. The CDR3 extends over 14 amino acids. The primer mix had 60 Vbeta and 13 Jbeta primers. The repertoire was sequenced with immunoSEQ multiplex PCR; TCRdb's copy has only in-frame clones and lacks some. In the table there are fewer than 250,000 clones, 82% of which are singletons. Findings and caveats of the study: Links to common viral pathogens appeared, in a later analysis, for several of the most significant clusters. V- and J-gene trimming in TCR beta was tied to a missense DCLRE1C variant by an analysis performed later.

This chain joins TRBV29-1 and TRBJ2-1; D is perhaps TRBD2 (5 bases). The specimen sequenced was PBMCs. This sequence was found in a man aged 35 to 55 in good health and CMV-seropositive. In DNA, the CDR3 is TGCAGCGTTGAGGGGTGGAGTCTTGAGGGTGAGCAGTTCTTC. This codes for CSVEGWSLEGEQFF.